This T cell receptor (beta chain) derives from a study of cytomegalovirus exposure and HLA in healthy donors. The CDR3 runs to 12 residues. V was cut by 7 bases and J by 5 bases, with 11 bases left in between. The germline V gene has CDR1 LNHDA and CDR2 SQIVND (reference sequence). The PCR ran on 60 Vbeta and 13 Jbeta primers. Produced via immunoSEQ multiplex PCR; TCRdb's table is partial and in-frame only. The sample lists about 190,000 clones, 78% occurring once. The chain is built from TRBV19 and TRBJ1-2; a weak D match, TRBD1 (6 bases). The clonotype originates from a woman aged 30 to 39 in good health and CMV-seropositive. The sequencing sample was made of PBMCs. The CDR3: CASTRTAYGYTF. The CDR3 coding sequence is TGTGCCAGTACCCGGACAGCTTATGGCTACACCTTC.